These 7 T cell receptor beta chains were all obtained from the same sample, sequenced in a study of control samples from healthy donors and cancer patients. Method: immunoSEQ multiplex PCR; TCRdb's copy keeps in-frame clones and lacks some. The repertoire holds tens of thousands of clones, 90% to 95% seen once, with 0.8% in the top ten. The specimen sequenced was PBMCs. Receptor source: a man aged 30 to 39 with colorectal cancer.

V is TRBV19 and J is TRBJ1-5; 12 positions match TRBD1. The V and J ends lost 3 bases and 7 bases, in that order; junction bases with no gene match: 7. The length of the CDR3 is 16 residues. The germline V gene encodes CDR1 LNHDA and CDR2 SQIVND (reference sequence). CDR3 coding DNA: TGTGCCAGTAGTATTGGGGGACAGGGGGCATGGCAGCCCCAGCATTTT. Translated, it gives CASSIGGQGAWQPQHF. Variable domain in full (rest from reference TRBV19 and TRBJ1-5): DGGITQSPKYLFRKEGQNVTLSCEQNLNHDAMYWYRQDPGQGLRLIYYSQIVNDFQKGDIAEGYSVSREKKESFPLTVTSAQKNPTAFYLCASSIGGQGAWQPQHFGDGTRLSIL.

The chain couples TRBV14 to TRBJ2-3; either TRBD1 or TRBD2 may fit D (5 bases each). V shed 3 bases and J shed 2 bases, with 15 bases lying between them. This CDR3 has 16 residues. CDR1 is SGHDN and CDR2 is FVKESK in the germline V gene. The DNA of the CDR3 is TGTGCCAGCAGCCAGACCGGGACGACCCACACAGATACGCAGTATTTT. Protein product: CASSQTGTTHTDTQYF.

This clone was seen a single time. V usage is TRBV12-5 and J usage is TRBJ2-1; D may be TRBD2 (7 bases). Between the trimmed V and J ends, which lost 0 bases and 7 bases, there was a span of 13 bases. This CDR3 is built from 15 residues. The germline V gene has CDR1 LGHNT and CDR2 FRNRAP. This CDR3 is CASGLVLGRGNEQFF. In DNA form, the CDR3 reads TGTGCTAGTGGTTTGGTACTGGGGAGGGGGAATGAGCAGTTCTTC.

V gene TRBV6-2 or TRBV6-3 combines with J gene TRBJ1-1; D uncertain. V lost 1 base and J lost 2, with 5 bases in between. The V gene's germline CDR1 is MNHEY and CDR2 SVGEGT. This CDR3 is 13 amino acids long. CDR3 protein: CASSYFVNTEAFF. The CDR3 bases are TGTGCCAGCAGTTACTTTGTAAACACTGAAGCTTTCTTT.

CDR3 region: CASSFILPGGFNEQFF. In DNA, the CDR3 is TGTGCCAGCAGCTTCATTTTGCCAGGGGGCTTTAATGAGCAGTTCTTC. The chain links TRBV7-2 to TRBJ2-1; 8 positions match TRBD1. The CDR3 loop spans 16 amino acids. Trimming took 3 bases from V and 7 from J; bases not matched to a gene: 11. CDR1 is SGHTA, CDR2 FQGNSA, per germline.

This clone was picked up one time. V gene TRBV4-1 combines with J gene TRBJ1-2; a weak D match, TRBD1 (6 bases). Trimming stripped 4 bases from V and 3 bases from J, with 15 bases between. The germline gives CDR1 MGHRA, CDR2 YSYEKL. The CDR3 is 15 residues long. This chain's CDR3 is CASSPRDIADYGYTF. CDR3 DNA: TGCGCCAGCAGCCCCCGGGACATCGCCGACTATGGCTACACCTTC.

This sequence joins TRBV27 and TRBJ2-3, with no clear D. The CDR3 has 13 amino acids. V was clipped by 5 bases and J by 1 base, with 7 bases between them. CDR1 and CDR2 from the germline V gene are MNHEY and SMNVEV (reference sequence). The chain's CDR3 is CASSTFRTDTQYF. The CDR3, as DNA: TGTGCCAGCAGTACATTCCGCACAGATACGCAGTATTTT.